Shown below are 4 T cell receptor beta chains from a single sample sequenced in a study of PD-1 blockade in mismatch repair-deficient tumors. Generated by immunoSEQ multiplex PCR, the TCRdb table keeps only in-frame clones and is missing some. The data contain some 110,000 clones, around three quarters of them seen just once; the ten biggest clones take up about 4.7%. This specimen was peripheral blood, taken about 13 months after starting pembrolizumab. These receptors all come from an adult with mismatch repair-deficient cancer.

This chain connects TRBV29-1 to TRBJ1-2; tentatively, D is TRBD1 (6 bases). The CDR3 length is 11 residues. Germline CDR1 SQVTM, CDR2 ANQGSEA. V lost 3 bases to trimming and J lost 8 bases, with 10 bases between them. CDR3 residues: CSVDRGSGYTF. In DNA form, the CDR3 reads TGCAGCGTTGACAGGGGTAGCGGCTACACCTTC.

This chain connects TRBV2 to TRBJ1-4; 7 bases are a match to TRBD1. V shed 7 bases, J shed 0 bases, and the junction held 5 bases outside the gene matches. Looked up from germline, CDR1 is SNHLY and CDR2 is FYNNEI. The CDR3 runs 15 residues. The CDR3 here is CASNRDSATNEKLFF. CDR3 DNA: TGTGCCAGCAACCGGGACAGTGCAACTAATGAAAAACTGTTTTTT. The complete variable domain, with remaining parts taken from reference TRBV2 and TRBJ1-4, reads EPEVTQTPSHQVTQMGQEVILRCVPISNHLYFYWYRQILGQKVEFLVSFYNNEISEKSEIFDDQFSVERPDGSNFTLKIRSTKLEDSAMYFCASNRDSATNEKLFFGSGTQLSVL.

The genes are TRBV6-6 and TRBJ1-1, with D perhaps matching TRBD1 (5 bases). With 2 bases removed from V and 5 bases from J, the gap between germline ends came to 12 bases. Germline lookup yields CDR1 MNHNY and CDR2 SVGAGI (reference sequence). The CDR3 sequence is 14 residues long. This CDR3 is CASSYRGRETEAFF. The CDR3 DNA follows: TGTGCCAGCAGTTACAGGGGAAGGGAGACTGAAGCTTTCTTT.

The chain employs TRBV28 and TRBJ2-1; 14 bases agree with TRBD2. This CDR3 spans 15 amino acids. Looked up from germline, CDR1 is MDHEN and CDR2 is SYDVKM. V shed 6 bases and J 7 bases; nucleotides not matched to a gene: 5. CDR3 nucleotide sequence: TGTGCCAGCAGACCAGGGACTAGCGGGAGTAATGAGCAGTTCTTC. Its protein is CASRPGTSGSNEQFF.